This T cell receptor beta chain comes out of a study of blood T cell repertoires in COVID-19. This table comes from immunoSEQ multiplex PCR, and its TCRdb copy is limited to in-frame clones, with some not included. The data show approximately 120,000 clones, with around four fifths seen just once and 20% to 25% held by the top ten. V trimming: 3 bases; J trimming: 1 base; junction bases outside the gene matches: 7. The CDR3 runs to 16 residues. Germline-derived CDR1 and CDR2 are MNHNY and SVGAGI (reference sequence). This sequence was found in a human donor in a cohort sampled during active COVID-19. The rearrangement joins TRBV6-6 to TRBJ2-3, with TRBD1 identical over 7 bases. Sequencing was performed on peripheral blood. For the CDR3, the DNA is TGTGCCAGCAGTTATGGACAGGTGTCGCGCACAGATACGCAGTATTTT. Residues: CASSYGQVSRTDTQYF.